The text below deals with one T cell receptor (beta chain). This CDR3 comprises 15 residues. V lost 3 bases and J lost 3; bases outside the gene matches: 6. Germline-derived CDR1 and CDR2 are SGHTS and YDEGEE. These data come from a study of T cell responses to AZD1222 COVID-19 vaccine. Repertoires were generated with immunoSEQ multiplex PCR, while TCRdb's copy carries only in-frame clones and drops some. This sample carries around 160,000 clones, about 90% of them seen once, and the ten largest clones take 1% to 1.4%. This material consisted of peripheral blood, taken 28 days after the second AZD1222 dose. The receptor's source is an adult who received the AZD1222 COVID-19 vaccine. The chain carries TRBV5-8 and TRBJ1-2; 9 bases are a match to TRBD1. The CDR3 spells CASSSGTGLYYGYTF. The DNA for the CDR3 is TGTGCCAGCAGCTCCGGGACAGGGCTGTACTATGGCTACACCTTC.